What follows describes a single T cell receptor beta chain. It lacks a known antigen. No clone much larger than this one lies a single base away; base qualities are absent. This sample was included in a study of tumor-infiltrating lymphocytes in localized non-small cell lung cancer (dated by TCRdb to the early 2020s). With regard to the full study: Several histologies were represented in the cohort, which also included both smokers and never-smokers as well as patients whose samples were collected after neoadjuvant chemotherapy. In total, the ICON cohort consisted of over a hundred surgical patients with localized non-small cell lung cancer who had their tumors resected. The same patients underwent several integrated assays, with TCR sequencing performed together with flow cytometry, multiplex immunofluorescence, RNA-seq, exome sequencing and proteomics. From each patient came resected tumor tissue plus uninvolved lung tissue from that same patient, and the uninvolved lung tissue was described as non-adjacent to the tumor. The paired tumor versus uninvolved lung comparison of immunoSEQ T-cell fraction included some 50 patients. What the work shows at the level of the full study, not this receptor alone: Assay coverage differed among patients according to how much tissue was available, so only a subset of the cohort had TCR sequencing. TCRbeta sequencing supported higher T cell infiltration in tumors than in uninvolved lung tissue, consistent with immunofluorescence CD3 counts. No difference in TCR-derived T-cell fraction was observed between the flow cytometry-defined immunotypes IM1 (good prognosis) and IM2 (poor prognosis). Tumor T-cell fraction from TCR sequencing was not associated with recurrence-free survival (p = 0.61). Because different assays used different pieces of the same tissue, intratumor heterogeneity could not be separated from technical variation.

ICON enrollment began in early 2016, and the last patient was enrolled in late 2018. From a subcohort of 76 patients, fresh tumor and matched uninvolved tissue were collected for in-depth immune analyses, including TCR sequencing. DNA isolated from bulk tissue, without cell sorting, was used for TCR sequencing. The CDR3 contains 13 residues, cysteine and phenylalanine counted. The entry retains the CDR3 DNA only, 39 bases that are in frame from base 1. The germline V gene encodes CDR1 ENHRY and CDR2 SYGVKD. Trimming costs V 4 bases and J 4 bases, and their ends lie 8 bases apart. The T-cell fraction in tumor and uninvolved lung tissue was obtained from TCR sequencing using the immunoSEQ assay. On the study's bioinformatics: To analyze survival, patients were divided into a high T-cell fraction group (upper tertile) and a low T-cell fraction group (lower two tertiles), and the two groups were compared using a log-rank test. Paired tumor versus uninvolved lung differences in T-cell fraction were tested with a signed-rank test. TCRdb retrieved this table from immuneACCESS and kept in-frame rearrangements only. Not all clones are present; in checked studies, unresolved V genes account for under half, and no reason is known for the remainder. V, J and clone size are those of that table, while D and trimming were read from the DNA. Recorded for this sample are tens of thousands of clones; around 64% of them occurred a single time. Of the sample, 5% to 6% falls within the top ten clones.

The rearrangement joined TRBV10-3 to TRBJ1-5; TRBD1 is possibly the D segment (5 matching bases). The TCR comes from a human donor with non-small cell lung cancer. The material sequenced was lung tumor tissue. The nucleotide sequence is TGTGCCATCAGTGGCGGGGGAAATCAGCCCCAGCATTTT. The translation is CAISGGGNQPQHF.